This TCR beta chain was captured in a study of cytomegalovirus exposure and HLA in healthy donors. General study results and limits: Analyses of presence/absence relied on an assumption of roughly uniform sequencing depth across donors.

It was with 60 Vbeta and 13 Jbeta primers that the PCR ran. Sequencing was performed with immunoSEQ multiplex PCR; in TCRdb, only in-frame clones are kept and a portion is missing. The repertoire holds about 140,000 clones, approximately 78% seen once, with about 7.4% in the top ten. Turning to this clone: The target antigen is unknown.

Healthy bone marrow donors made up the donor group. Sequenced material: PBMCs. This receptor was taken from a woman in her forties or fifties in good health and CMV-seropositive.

This chain's CDR3 is CASNTWGAYEQYF. For the CDR3, the DNA is TGTGCCAGTAATACCTGGGGGGCCTACGAGCAGTACTTC. The genes are TRBV19 and TRBJ2-7; tentative D call: TRBD2 (6 bases). The CDR3 runs 13 residues. Germline-derived CDR1 and CDR2 are LNHDA and SQIVND (reference sequence). Trimming shortened V by 7 bases and J by 2 bases, and 12 bases separated the two germline ends.